Shown below are 32 T cell receptor beta chains from a single sample sequenced in a study of blood T cell repertoires in COVID-19. Clones were sequenced by immunoSEQ multiplex PCR, and TCRdb holds only the in-frame ones, with some missing. The sample carries about 140,000 clones, about 86% recorded once. Input material: peripheral blood. These receptors were taken from a woman in her fifties or sixties with acute or convalescent COVID-19.

The rearrangement uses TRBV6-5 and TRBJ2-7; D not certain. The CDR3 has 15 amino acids. Germline V gene sequence: CDR1 MNHEY, CDR2 SVGAGI. Trimming pared 0 bases from V and 2 bases from J, leaving 11 bases between. CDR3: CASSYSSRGTYEQYF. In DNA form, the CDR3 reads TGTGCCAGCAGTTACTCGAGCAGAGGAACCTACGAGCAGTACTTC.

The genes are TRBV9 and TRBJ2-1, with 10 nucleotides matching TRBD2. The CDR3 runs to 15 residues. The V and J ends lost 3 bases and 7 bases, in that order; junction bases with no gene match: 7. The germline gives CDR1 SGDLS, CDR2 YYNGEE. The DNA of the CDR3 is TGTGCCAGCAGCGCGACAAGCGGGAGGGGGAATGAGCAGTTCTTC. The encoded protein is CASSATSGRGNEQFF.

The chain combines TRBV18 with TRBJ2-3; D gene unclear. V was clipped by 2 bases and J by 6 bases, with 18 bases between them. The CDR3 consists of 16 residues. Germline V gene data show CDR1 as KGHSH and CDR2 as LQKENI. The CDR3 bases are TGTGCCAGCTCACCAAATCTATCCCCCCGTGTGGATACGCAGTATTTT. This sequence encodes CASSPNLSPRVDTQYF.

This chain connects TRBV4-1 to TRBJ2-3; no clear D gene. V was trimmed by 3 bases and J by 4 bases, leaving 14 bases between them. CDR1 and CDR2 from the germline V gene are MGHRA and YSYEKL. CDR3 length equals 15 residues. The CDR3 DNA sequence: TGCGCCAGCAGCCAGAGCCCAAGTTCTTCAGATACGCAGTATTTT. Translated, it gives CASSQSPSSSDTQYF.

V gene TRBV30 combines with J gene TRBJ1-2; D is unclear. CDR3 length: 11 amino acids. Trimming shortened V by 5 bases and J by 8 bases, and 12 bases separated the two germline ends. The germline CDR1 and CDR2 sequences are GTSNPN and SVGIG (reference sequence). The CDR3, as DNA: TGTGCCTGGTGGAAGGCGGGCGGCTACACCTTC. This sequence encodes CAWWKAGGYTF. The full variable domain, with the rest looked up from reference TRBV30 and TRBJ1-2, is SQTIHQWPATLVQPVGSPLSLECTVEGTSNPNLYWYRQAAGRGLQLLFYSVGIGQISSEVPQNLSASRPQDRQFILSSKKLLLSDSGFYLCAWWKAGGYTFGSGTRLTVV.

This rearrangement joins TRBV4-1 to TRBJ1-4; D remains ambiguous. Trimming took 1 base from V and 7 from J, leaving 16 bases between them. The germline V gene has CDR1 MGHRA and CDR2 YSYEKL. The CDR3 is 16 amino acids. CDR3 amino acids: CASSQVIGRRGEKLFF. The CDR3 DNA sequence: TGCGCCAGCAGCCAAGTCATCGGCCGCCGGGGTGAAAAACTGTTTTTT.

The chain links TRBV5-1 to TRBJ2-5; no definite D call. V was clipped by 4 bases and J by 5 bases, with 18 bases between them. Germline CDR1 and CDR2: SGHRS and YFSETQ. The CDR3 covers 15 residues. As DNA, the CDR3 is TGCGCCAGCAGCGTGAGAGGAATTGAATGGGAGACCCAGTACTTC. This gives the protein CASSVRGIEWETQYF.

V usage is TRBV6-1 and J usage is TRBJ1-1; TRBD1 might be the D (6 bases). Trimming removed 2 bases at V and 1 base at J, with 11 bases between. The CDR3 contains 15 residues. Germline V gene sequence: CDR1 MNHNS, CDR2 SASEGT. As DNA, the CDR3 is TGTGCCAGCAGTGAACATGTAGGGGGGAACACTGAAGCTTTCTTT. Translating gives CASSEHVGGNTEAFF.

This clone turned up a few times. The J gene is TRBJ2-1, the V gene TRBV19, with a tentative D call TRBD2 (7 bases). Germline V gene sequence: CDR1 LNHDA, CDR2 SQIVND (reference sequence). Trimming left V 7 bases short and J 0 bases short, with 16 bases between. The CDR3 is made up of 16 amino acids. The CDR3 protein is CASMGGPGGSYNEQFF. CDR3 DNA sequence: TGTGCCAGTATGGGGGGGCCGGGAGGCTCCTACAATGAGCAGTTCTTC.

V is TRBV29-1 and J is TRBJ1-1; the match to TRBD1 covers 11 bases. This CDR3 is 11 amino acids long. J lost 11 bases, V lost 7 bases, and 6 bases had no gene match. CDR1 and CDR2 from the germline V gene are SQVTM and ANQGSEA. The chain's CDR3 is CSGGQGAYAFF. CDR3 in DNA: TGCAGCGGAGGACAGGGGGCATACGCTTTCTTT.

The chain combines TRBV7-6 with TRBJ1-6; a possible D gene is TRBD1 (6 bases). V was clipped by 4 bases and J by 5 bases, with 9 bases between them. CDR3 length equals 14 residues. Germline CDR1 reads SGHVS; CDR2 reads FNYEAQ. The CDR3 reads CASSSDRHNSPLHF. The CDR3 nucleotides are TGTGCCAGCAGCTCGGACAGACATAATTCACCCCTCCACTTT. Using reference TRBV7-6 and TRBJ1-6 for the parts outside the CDR3, the full variable domain is GAGVSQSPRYKVTKRGQDVALRCDPISGHVSLYWYRQALGQGPEFLTYFNYEAQQDKSGLPNDRFSAERPEGSISTLTIQRTEQRDSAMYRCASSSDRHNSPLHFGNGTRLTVT.

The V call is TRBV19, the J call TRBJ1-4; D is uncertain. The V end was cut by 1 base, the J end by 8 bases, with 8 bases between. The CDR3 is 13 residues long. CDR1 and CDR2 from the germline V gene are LNHDA and SQIVND (reference sequence). This CDR3 reads CASSIVPQEKLFF. Here the CDR3 DNA reads TGTGCCAGTAGTATAGTTCCCCAGGAAAAACTGTTTTTT.

This chain joins TRBV6-2 or TRBV6-3 and TRBJ2-1, with 8 bases lining up with TRBD2. CDR3 size: 15 residues. Germline V lookup: CDR1 MNHEY, CDR2 SVGEGT. Losses at the gene ends were 6 bases for V and 4 bases for J; bases not matched to a gene: 8. The CDR3 is CASSPEGGRYNEQFF. The CDR3 nucleotides read TGTGCCAGCAGCCCTGAGGGCGGGAGGTACAATGAGCAGTTCTTC.

The genes are TRBV7-3 and TRBJ1-2; D not resolved. The CDR3 is made up of 15 amino acids. CDR1 and CDR2 (germline): SGHTA, FQGTGA. With 2 bases removed from V and 3 bases from J, the gap between germline ends came to 13 bases. The CDR3 region is CASSLFATNDYGYTF. As DNA, the CDR3 is TGTGCCAGCAGCTTATTCGCCACTAACGACTATGGCTACACCTTC.

This chain connects TRBV10-1 to TRBJ2-7; D gene unclear. Looked up from germline, CDR1 is WNHNN and CDR2 is SYGVQD (reference sequence). V gave up 0 bases and J gave up 0 bases, with 6 bases separating them. CDR3 size: 14 residues. CDR3 in amino acids: CASSESHSSYEQYF. The CDR3 region has the DNA TGCGCCAGCAGTGAGTCCCACAGCTCCTACGAGCAGTACTTC.

The rearrangement links TRBV5-1 to TRBJ1-4; D not resolved. The germline gives CDR1 SGHRS, CDR2 YFSETQ. Between the trimmed V and J ends, which lost 2 bases and 9 bases, there was a span of 14 bases. This CDR3 is 14 amino acids long. CDR3 sequence reads: CASSFGREMKKLFF. The CDR3 DNA reads as TGCGCCAGCAGCTTTGGTCGGGAGATGAAAAAACTGTTTTTT.

V gene TRBV5-1 combines with J gene TRBJ2-5; no clear D. CDR3 length equals 14 residues. Per the germline V gene, CDR1 is SGHRS and CDR2 is YFSETQ. Trimming took off 1 base at V and 1 base at J, with 8 bases between the two ends. The CDR3: CASSLLFLQETQYF. The DNA of the CDR3 is TGCGCCAGCAGCTTGTTATTCCTCCAAGAGACCCAGTACTTC.

The sample holds one count of this clone. The chain carries TRBV10-3 and TRBJ1-6, with 7 bases matching TRBD1. Germline CDR1 and CDR2: ENHRY and SYGVKD. V lost 0 bases and J lost 9; bases outside the gene matches: 5. The CDR3 runs 15 residues. CDR3 nucleotides: TGTGCCATCAGTGAGTCAGTGACAGGGATTTCACCCCTCCACTTT. Translating it yields CAISESVTGISPLHF.

CDR3 residues: CSVSRATGNTEAFF. CDR3 DNA sequence: TGCAGCGTAAGCCGAGCGACAGGGAACACTGAAGCTTTCTTT. The chain uses TRBV29-1 and TRBJ1-1; possibly TRBD1 for D (6 bases). Germline CDR1 reads SQVTM; CDR2 reads ANQGSEA. V lost 6 bases, J lost 1 base, and 15 bases lay in between. The CDR3 length is 14 residues.

The chain uses TRBV6-6 and TRBJ2-3; 7 bases line up with TRBD2. The trim removed 5 bases at V and 0 bases at J, leaving 11 bases unmatched. The germline CDR1 and CDR2 sequences are MNHNY and SVGAGI (reference sequence). CDR3 length equals 17 residues. CDR3: CASSRARGVASTDTQYF. CDR3 sequence (DNA): TGTGCCAGCAGTCGAGCCCGGGGGGTTGCTAGCACAGATACGCAGTATTTT.

The chain couples TRBV28 to TRBJ2-1, with 7 bases aligning to TRBD1. Trimming cost V 6 bases and J 4 bases; bases outside gene matches: 6. CDR1 and CDR2 (germline): MDHEN, SYDVKM. This CDR3 is built from 14 residues. The CDR3 region is CASRQPGQYNEQFF. In DNA form, the CDR3 reads TGTGCCAGCAGGCAGCCGGGACAGTACAATGAGCAGTTCTTC. Based on the CDR3 plus reference TRBV28 and TRBJ2-1, the full variable domain is DVKVTQSSRYLVKRTGEKVFLECVQDMDHENMFWYRQDPGLGLRLIYFSYDVKMKEKGDIPEGYSVSREKKERFSLILESASTNQTSMYLCASRQPGQYNEQFFGPGTRLTVL.

The CDR3 is CASSLVPAGLTEAFF. CDR3 sequence (DNA): TGTGCCAGCAGTTTGGTTCCCGCAGGGTTAACTGAAGCTTTCTTT. J is TRBJ1-1 and V is TRBV27; D possibly corresponds to TRBD1 (5 bases). This CDR3 comprises 15 residues. Per the germline V gene, CDR1 is MNHEY and CDR2 is SMNVEV (reference sequence). Trimming left V 3 bases short and J 5 bases short, with 16 bases between.

The chain combines TRBV28 with TRBJ2-1; 8 bases fit TRBD2. This CDR3 spans 16 amino acids. J gave up 7 bases and V 2 bases, and 10 bases lay outside the gene matches. Germline CDR1 and CDR2: MDHEN and SYDVKM. CDR3 nucleotide sequence: TGTGCCAGCAGTTTAAAGCGGGAGCGTCTTTGGAATGAGCAGTTCTTC. Amino acid sequence: CASSLKRERLWNEQFF.

V and J are TRBV18 and TRBJ2-1; 7 bases agree with TRBD2. Germline trimming cut 8 bases from V and 3 bases from J; bases unmatched to any gene: 10. Looked up from germline, CDR1 is KGHSH and CDR2 is LQKENI. The CDR3 has 15 residues. In DNA, the CDR3 is TGTGCCAGCAAAGGGGCGCGGGAGTTCTACAATGAGCAGTTCTTC. This translates into CASKGAREFYNEQFF.

The chain is built from TRBV11-2 and TRBJ2-7; D remains unclear. Germline CDR1 reads SGHAT; CDR2 reads FQNNGV. There are 14 residues in the CDR3. V lost 4 bases to trimming and J lost 0 bases, with 10 bases between them. CDR3 region: CASSSSRGSYEQYF. In DNA, the CDR3 is TGTGCCAGCAGCTCCTCTCGCGGCTCCTACGAGCAGTACTTC.

The chain combines TRBV18 with TRBJ1-2; D gene ambiguous. The CDR3 is 14 amino acids. V shed 1 base and J shed 7 bases, with 13 bases lying between them. The V gene's germline CDR1 is KGHSH and CDR2 LQKENI. The CDR3 is CASSPRDIVRGYTF. The CDR3 DNA follows: TGTGCCAGCTCACCACGAGATATTGTCCGTGGCTACACCTTC.

V gene TRBV28 combines with J gene TRBJ2-7; 8 bases match TRBD1. Trimming took 4 bases from V and 4 from J; bases not matched to a gene: 6. The CDR3 consists of 14 residues. The germline CDR1 and CDR2 sequences are MDHEN and SYDVKM. The CDR3 here is CASSSGQGRYEQYF. In nucleotides, the CDR3 is TGTGCCAGCAGTTCCGGACAGGGTCGGTACGAGCAGTACTTC.

The V gene is TRBV10-1, the J gene TRBJ2-1, with 8 bases aligning to TRBD2. J gave up 9 bases and V 6 bases, and 25 bases lay outside the gene matches. Germline V gives CDR1 WNHNN, CDR2 SYGVQD (reference sequence). CDR3 size: 19 residues. CDR3 protein: CASRARRGSGSFSWGEQFF. The DNA of the CDR3 is TGCGCCAGCAGGGCCAGGAGGGGCAGCGGGAGTTTCTCATGGGGTGAGCAGTTCTTC.

The chain carries TRBV29-1 and TRBJ1-2; TRBD1 is a possible D gene (5 bases). V lost 7 bases, J lost 2 bases, and 14 bases lay in between. Germline values: CDR1 SQVTM, CDR2 ANQGSEA. This CDR3 region has 13 residues. This CDR3 is CSAGGGVNYGYTF. In DNA form, the CDR3 reads TGCAGCGCTGGGGGAGGGGTGAACTATGGCTACACCTTC. Variable domain in full (rest from reference TRBV29-1 and TRBJ1-2): SAVISQKPSRDICQRGTSLTIQCQVDSQVTMMFWYRQQPGQSLTLIATANQGSEATYESGFVIDKFPISRPNLTFSTLTVSNMSPEDSSIYLCSAGGGVNYGYTFGSGTRLTVV.

V is TRBV11-2 and J is TRBJ2-5; 9 nucleotides agree with TRBD1. Unmatched junction bases numbered 9, after V lost 5 bases and J lost 5 bases. Germline V gene lookup returns CDR1 SGHAT and CDR2 FQNNGV. This CDR3 is 15 amino acids long. The CDR3: CASSTGTGRIETQYF. CDR3 DNA: TGTGCCAGCAGCACCGGGACAGGGAGAATTGAGACCCAGTACTTC.

This clone was seen a single time. The chain has TRBV6-1 and TRBJ2-7, with TRBD2 matching 11 bases. Per germline, CDR1 MNHNS and CDR2 SASEGT. This CDR3 is 14 amino acids long. Trimming took 2 bases from V and 5 from J; bases not matched to a gene: 2. CDR3 DNA sequence: TGTGCCAGCAGTGAACTAGCGGGAGGCCACGAGCAGTACTTC. Translated, it gives CASSELAGGHEQYF.

The chain combines TRBV3-1 (or the pseudogene TRBV3-2) with TRBJ2-7, with D possibly being TRBD2 (5 bases). The germline gives CDR1 LGHDT, CDR2 YNNKEL (reference sequence). V lost 2 bases to trimming and J lost 0 bases, with 11 bases between them. The CDR3 sequence is 15 residues long. The CDR3 sequence: CASSQLDFLSYEQYF. Written as DNA, the CDR3 is TGTGCCAGCAGCCAACTGGACTTCCTCTCCTACGAGCAGTACTTC.